This T cell receptor beta chain derives from a study of lymphopenia after photon versus proton radiotherapy. Findings and caveats of the study: In patients who died, overall survival fell as post-nadir TCR diversity dropped more.

The CDR3 sequence is 14 residues long. Trimming took off 2 bases at V and 8 bases at J, with 15 bases between the two ends. Germline loops: CDR1 MNHNS, CDR2 SASEGT. The protocol was immunoSEQ multiplex PCR, while the TCRdb copy is restricted to in-frame clones and leaves out a portion. The table includes some 20,000 clones, 88% detected once. Concerning this clone itself: Its antigen is unidentified.

Sequencing used peripheral blood, obtained from a patient treated with proton-based radiotherapy. This sequence was found in a man between 65 and 79 years old with pancreatic cancer. J is TRBJ1-2 and V is TRBV6-1, with D possibly matching TRBD1 (5 bases). Written as DNA, the CDR3 is TGTGCCAGCAGTGAAAGGGGTTGGGGGTTAGGCTACACCTTC. Its translation is CASSERGWGLGYTF.